These 13 T cell receptor beta chains originate from one sample sequenced in a study of PD-L1 blockade in urothelial cancer. The repertoire was sequenced with immunoSEQ multiplex PCR; TCRdb's copy has only in-frame clones and lacks some. The table shows 120,000 or so clones, with around 88% occurring only once. Time point meaning: peripheral blood 6 weeks after treatment start. The specimen was PBMCs, collected around atezolizumab (anti-PD-L1) treatment. These TCRs come from a man aged 45-60 years with urothelial cancer.

The CDR3 nucleotides are TGTGCCAGCAGCCATGACAGGGCCTACGAGCAGTACTTC. It translates to CASSHDRAYEQYF. V and J are TRBV6-1 and TRBJ2-7; 7 bases map to TRBD1. The CDR3 is 13 amino acids. V lost 6 bases to trimming and J lost 2 bases; unmatched junction nucleotides: 4. The V gene's germline CDR1 is MNHNS and CDR2 SASEGT.

In its sample, this clone was seen a few times. The gene calls are TRBV2 and TRBJ2-5, with D possibly being TRBD1 (6 bases). The V gene's germline CDR1 is SNHLY and CDR2 FYNNEI. The CDR3 runs to 14 residues. The germline V and J ends were trimmed by 6 bases and 1 base, with 12 bases remaining between them. This CDR3 is CASSEQGTQETQYF. The CDR3 DNA reads TGTGCCAGCAGCGAACAGGGTACCCAAGAGACCCAGTACTTC.

The chain recombines TRBV27 with TRBJ1-1; D uncertain. This CDR3 has 15 residues. From germline, CDR1 is MNHEY and CDR2 SMNVEV (reference sequence). V was shortened by 1 base and J by 2 bases, with 11 bases between the two germline ends. The CDR3 DNA reads as TGTGCCAGCAGTTTATATTACCAGACTAACACTGAAGCTTTCTTT. This codes for CASSLYYQTNTEAFF.

This chain uses TRBV29-1 with TRBJ2-1; 9 bases are a match to TRBD1. V was clipped by 5 bases and J by 12 bases; unmatched bases: 20. Germline V lookup: CDR1 SQVTM, CDR2 ANQGSEA. CDR3 size: 16 residues. CDR3 residues: CSVKAGQGTPLLRQFF. CDR3 coding DNA: TGCAGCGTTAAAGCGGGACAGGGTACCCCTCTTCTCCGGCAGTTCTTC.

The rearrangement joins TRBV28 to TRBJ2-7; TRBD1 matches at 7 bases. CDR1 is MDHEN, CDR2 SYDVKM, per germline. Trimming cost V 3 bases and J 6 bases; bases outside gene matches: 8. This CDR3 spans 14 amino acids. The CDR3 DNA sequence: TGTGCCAGCAGTTTGAGGGGACAGATATTCGAGCAGTACTTC. Protein: CASSLRGQIFEQYF.

V usage is TRBV18 and J usage is TRBJ2-7; TRBD2 is a possible D gene (5 bases). Trimming took 5 bases from V and 2 from J, leaving 10 bases between them. The CDR3 spans 13 residues. Germline V gene lookup returns CDR1 KGHSH and CDR2 LQKENI. Written as DNA, the CDR3 is TGTGCCAGCTCAACGGACGGGACCTACGAGCAGTACTTC. Its protein product is CASSTDGTYEQYF.

The V call is TRBV6-5, the J call TRBJ1-2; 8 nucleotides line up with TRBD1. The trim removed 6 bases at V and 8 bases at J, leaving 8 bases unmatched. CDR1 MNHEY and CDR2 SVGAGI come from the germline V gene. The CDR3 is made up of 13 amino acids. This CDR3 reads CASRTGQGKGYTF. The CDR3 coding sequence is TGTGCCAGCAGAACAGGACAGGGAAAAGGCTACACCTTC.

Comment on this clone: Other DNA sequences within the sample encode an identical CDR3. This rearrangement joins TRBV5-1 to TRBJ2-5; D is undetermined. CDR1 is SGHRS and CDR2 is YFSETQ in the germline V gene. The CDR3 runs 11 residues. Trimming cost V 4 bases and J 4 bases, with 5 bases left between them. The CDR3 nucleotides read TGCGCCAGCAGCCTTCGAGAGACCCAGTACTTC. It encodes CASSLRETQYF. Looking up the rest from reference TRBV5-1 and TRBJ2-5 gives the full variable domain: KAGVTQTPRYLIKTRGQQVTLSCSPISGHRSVSWYQQTPGQGLQFLFEYFSETQRNKGNFPGRFSGRQFSNSRSEMNVSTLELGDSALYLCASSLRETQYFGPGTRLLVL.

The chain employs TRBV5-1 and TRBJ2-2, with 9 bases lining up with TRBD2. The V segment lost 0 bases and the J segment 4 bases; nucleotides outside the gene matches: 7. CDR3 length: 17 residues. Germline lookup yields CDR1 SGHRS and CDR2 YFSETQ. CDR3 DNA sequence: TGCGCCAGCAGCTTGGCCGTACTAGCGGGTGGCACCGGGGAGCTGTTTTTT. Amino acids: CASSLAVLAGGTGELFF.

This clone occurred once. This chain links TRBV9 with TRBJ1-2, with TRBD1 as a possible D gene (5 bases). Looked up from germline, CDR1 is SGDLS and CDR2 is YYNGEE. V lost 2 bases, J lost 4 bases, and 15 bases lay in between. The CDR3 consists of 15 residues. CDR3 amino acids: CASSVGHPSRYGYTF. The CDR3 DNA reads TGTGCCAGCAGCGTTGGACACCCCTCCCGCTATGGCTACACCTTC.

This clone was recorded once. This rearrangement joins TRBV28 to TRBJ1-3, with D tentatively TRBD1 (5 bases). In germline, CDR1 is MDHEN, CDR2 SYDVKM. Trimming took off 7 bases at V and 2 bases at J, with 15 bases between the two ends. The CDR3 extends over 15 amino acids. The CDR3 here is CASTPSGVTGNTIYF. DNA of the CDR3: TGTGCCAGCACCCCCTCGGGGGTTACTGGAAACACCATATATTTT.

The V gene is TRBV28, the J gene TRBJ2-6; 7 bases align to TRBD2. Germline V gene sequence: CDR1 MDHEN, CDR2 SYDVKM. The V gene end was trimmed by 8 bases and the J gene end by 0 bases; junction bases not matched to a gene: 4. The CDR3 has 15 residues. DNA for the CDR3: TGTGCCAGCGGGGGGGTTCGCTCTGGGGCCAACGTCCTGACTTTC. It yields the protein CASGGVRSGANVLTF.

The count of this clone is one. This chain links TRBV5-4 with TRBJ2-3, with 9 bases fitting TRBD2. This CDR3 has 15 amino acids. The germline V gene has CDR1 SGHNT and CDR2 YYREEE (reference sequence). J gave up 6 bases and V 0 bases, and 5 bases lay outside the gene matches. Here the CDR3 reads CASSLEAGGQDTQYF. In nucleotides, the CDR3 is TGTGCCAGCAGCTTGGAAGCGGGAGGCCAGGATACGCAGTATTTT.